Below, one TCR beta chain is given with its context. This clonotype has more than one count but fewer than ten. Its antigen remains undetermined. No much larger clone is present one base from it, and per-base qualities are unavailable. Libraries came from PCR. TCRdb lists the instrument as Illumina HiSeq 2500. TCR libraries were prepared with molecular barcoding, using unique molecular identifiers to normalize TCRbeta repertoire quantification. TCRdb cleaned the public reads at Q25 with fastp, built clones with MiXCR and kept in-frame beta chains. When rows share a CDR3 protein, they turn into one entry using the most common DNA and genes. The sample profile shows roughly 82,000 distinct CDR3 sequences; over 12% of them were found once. Of the sample, 25% to 30% is held by the ten largest clones. Taken from cysteine to phenylalanine, the CDR3 has 16 residues. Solely the CDR3 DNA is kept, with 48 bases framed from the first base. The V end gives up 1 base and the J end 4 bases, leaving 8 bases in the junction not matched to a gene. From a lookup of the germline V gene, CDR1 and CDR2 are SGHRS and YFSETQ.

This entry belongs to a study of T-cell reconstitution after alpha-beta-depleted transplantation in children (dated by TCRdb to about 2016). Looking at the study overall: Using TCR repertoire profiling, the study quantitatively followed how T-cell immune reconstitution unfolded in children after TCRalphabeta/CD19-depleted allogeneic hematopoietic cell transplantation.

The treatment or condition label corresponds to: allogeneic hematopoietic cell transplantation with graft depleted of TCRalphabeta T cells and CD19 B cells. TCRalphabeta/CD19-depleted allogeneic hematopoietic cell grafts were given to the transplant recipients, all of whom were children. Broad study findings and their caveats: The apparently early alphabetaT-cell count recovery about two months after transplant was reportedly dependent on only several hundred rapidly expanded clones derived from non-depleted graft cells. The high TCRbeta diversity at day 60 in some patients was ascribed to recipient T cells and intrathymic progenitors that had survived conditioning. The frequencies of hyperexpanded clones fell over the following months, and after one year, T-cell counts and TCRbeta diversity were mostly attributed to newly produced T cells.

The sequence was collected from a male patient between 2 and 10 years old who had a stem cell transplant for acute lymphoblastic leukemia, so the T cells may come from the graft donor. Specimen: PBMCs, mostly from graft donor cells, collected 180 days after TCRalphabeta/CD19-depleted stem cell transplant. The chain couples TRBV5-1 to TRBJ1-5; 7 nucleotides in the junction match TRBD1. The CDR3 in this case is CASSLKPRDSNQPQHF. The sequenced DNA is TGCGCCAGCAGCTTGAAACCCCGGGACAGTAATCAGCCCCAGCATTTT.